The next 24 T cell receptor beta chains were all read from a single sample in a study of blood T cell repertoires in COVID-19. Clones were read by immunoSEQ multiplex PCR, and TCRdb kept only the in-frame ones, dropping some. In the table there are roughly 31,000 clones, 75% to 90% of which are singletons. Sequencing was carried out using peripheral blood. These receptor sequences come from a man aged 60-69 years with acute or convalescent COVID-19.

In this sample, this clone turned up once. The chain combines TRBV5-1 with TRBJ1-1; D call uncertain. V was shortened by 5 bases and J by 4 bases, with 9 bases between the two germline ends. Germline V CDR1 and CDR2: SGHRS, YFSETQ. The CDR3 totals 12 residues. The chain's CDR3 is CASRAGGTEAFF. The CDR3 coding sequence is TGCGCCAGCAGGGCGGGCGGCACTGAAGCTTTCTTT. Filled out from reference TRBV5-1 and TRBJ1-1, the complete variable domain reads KAGVTQTPRYLIKTRGQQVTLSCSPISGHRSVSWYQQTPGQGLQFLFEYFSETQRNKGNFPGRFSGRQFSNSRSEMNVSTLELGDSALYLCASRAGGTEAFFGQGTRLTVV.

The rearrangement uses TRBV4-1 and TRBJ1-2, with D possibly TRBD1 on 5 matching bases. Trimming took 2 bases from V and 4 from J, leaving 14 bases between them. CDR1 and CDR2 from the germline V gene are MGHRA and YSYEKL. This CDR3 contains 15 residues. CDR3 nucleotide sequence: TGCGCCAGCAGCCAATCTAGGACAAACTTCTATGGCTACACCTTC. It encodes CASSQSRTNFYGYTF.

This chain uses TRBV3-1 (or the pseudogene TRBV3-2) with TRBJ2-5, with D tentatively TRBD2 (7 bases). This CDR3 contains 14 residues. Germline CDR1 and CDR2: LGHDT and YNNKEL (reference sequence). V lost 3 bases to trimming and J lost 4 bases, with 12 bases between them. For the CDR3, the DNA is TGTGCCAGCAGCCAGGGGGGCGGGAGAGAGACCCAGTACTTC. Amino acid sequence: CASSQGGGRETQYF.

The J gene is TRBJ1-6, the V gene TRBV6-1; 7 nucleotides align to TRBD1. CDR3 length: 14 amino acids. Germline V gene lookup returns CDR1 MNHNS and CDR2 SASEGT. Trimming took 2 bases from V and 13 from J; bases not matched to a gene: 8. CDR3 DNA: TGTGCCAGCAGTGAAACAGGGGTCAAGGGGCCCCTCCACTTT. It translates to CASSETGVKGPLHF.

V is TRBV5-1 and J is TRBJ1-1; 9 positions match TRBD1. V lost 0 bases, J lost 8 bases, and 11 bases stayed unmatched. The CDR3 loop spans 16 amino acids. Germline V CDR1 and CDR2: SGHRS, YFSETQ. Here the CDR3 reads CASSLANRGRGEEAFF. CDR3 nucleotide sequence: TGCGCCAGCAGCTTGGCCAACAGGGGGCGCGGGGAAGAAGCTTTCTTT.

The V and J genes are TRBV6-2 or TRBV6-3 and TRBJ2-4; 8 nucleotides line up with TRBD1. The V gene end was trimmed by 5 bases and the J gene end by 0 bases; junction bases not matched to a gene: 6. The V gene's germline CDR1 is MNHEY and CDR2 SVGEGT. This CDR3 has 16 residues. The CDR3 protein is CASSTWDRLAKNIQYF. Written as DNA, the CDR3 is TGTGCCAGCAGTACGTGGGACAGGCTAGCCAAAAACATTCAGTACTTC.

In this sample, this clone turned up once. V and J are TRBV5-8 and TRBJ2-5, with 8 bases matching TRBD2. V lost 2 bases, J lost 4 bases, and 10 bases stayed unmatched. The CDR3 is made up of 16 amino acids. The germline gives CDR1 SGHTS, CDR2 YDEGEE. For the CDR3, the DNA is TGTGCCAGCAGCTTTGATCCGGCGGGGGGATCAGAGACCCAGTACTTC. Protein sequence: CASSFDPAGGSETQYF.

In the case of this clone: Other nucleotide sequences from this sample produce the same CDR3. This sequence joins TRBV28 and TRBJ2-7; TRBD2 is a possible D gene (7 bases). The CDR3 spans 13 residues. CDR1 MDHEN and CDR2 SYDVKM come from the germline V gene. The V and J ends lost 11 bases and 7 bases respectively, with 21 bases between them. CDR3 loop: CARLSRGRGEQYF. The CDR3 DNA follows: TGTGCCCGCCTTTCACGGGGGCGGGGGGAGCAGTACTTC.

This chain links TRBV18 with TRBJ2-3; TRBD1 matches at 8 bases. In germline, CDR1 is KGHSH, CDR2 LQKENI. The CDR3 sequence is 15 residues long. After removal of 2 bases from V and 6 bases from J, the junction contained 7 bases not matched to a gene. Here the CDR3 reads CASSPTGTGPDTQYF. The DNA of the CDR3 is TGTGCCAGCTCACCAACCGGGACAGGCCCCGATACGCAGTATTTT.

This clone was seen only once. An end of the junction does not agree with germline; a read error may underlie this. The V gene is TRBV7-8, the J gene TRBJ2-4, with D perhaps matching TRBD2 (5 bases). CDR1 SGHVS and CDR2 FQNEAQ come from the germline V gene. CDR3 length: 14 amino acids. CDR3 in amino acids: CASSLASAKNIQYF. The CDR3 DNA is TGTGCCAGCAGCCTAGCCTCAGCCAAAAACATTCAGTACTTC.

V and J are TRBV6-2 or TRBV6-3 and TRBJ2-1; tentative D call: TRBD1 (5 bases). V gave up 2 bases and J gave up 4 bases, with 9 bases separating them. The CDR3 has 14 amino acids. Germline V CDR1 and CDR2: MNHEY, SVGEGT. The chain's CDR3 is CASSYDRLYNEQFF. CDR3 coding DNA: TGTGCCAGCAGTTACGACAGATTATACAATGAGCAGTTCTTC.

The chain is built from TRBV28 and TRBJ2-3, with 9 bases that match TRBD1. Germline V CDR1 and CDR2: MDHEN, SYDVKM. There are 17 residues in the CDR3. The J segment lost 2 bases and the V segment lost 3 bases, leaving 9 bases of the junction unmatched. DNA of the CDR3: TGTGCCAGCAGTTTCGGTCGACAGGGGGTTGACACAGATACGCAGTATTTT. Its protein product is CASSFGRQGVDTDTQYF.

The chain joins TRBV10-2 to TRBJ2-1; maybe TRBD1 (7 bases). Germline values: CDR1 WSHSY, CDR2 SAAADI. Trimming took 3 bases from V and 9 from J, leaving 12 bases between them. The CDR3 totals 13 residues. CDR3 amino acids: CASSEQGRSEQFF. The CDR3 DNA follows: TGCGCCAGCAGTGAACAGGGGAGGAGTGAGCAGTTCTTC.

The rearrangement links TRBV3-1 (or the pseudogene TRBV3-2) to TRBJ1-5, with a tentative D call TRBD1 (6 bases). The V end was cut by 4 bases, the J end by 6 bases, with 10 bases between. The germline gives CDR1 LGHDT, CDR2 YNNKEL (reference sequence). CDR3 length: 13 residues. The chain's CDR3 is CASSRRGGQPQHF. The CDR3 nucleotides read TGTGCCAGCAGCCGCAGGGGCGGTCAGCCCCAGCATTTT.

About this clone: This CDR3 is also generated by other DNA sequences in the sample. The CDR3 spells CASSRTGASNQPQHF. CDR3 DNA sequence: TGTGCCAGCAGTCGGACAGGGGCAAGCAATCAGCCCCAGCATTTT. This rearrangement joins TRBV27 to TRBJ1-5; 9 positions match TRBD1. CDR1 and CDR2 from the germline V gene are MNHEY and SMNVEV (reference sequence). The CDR3 contains 15 residues. V lost 5 bases and J lost 1; bases outside the gene matches: 3.

V and J are TRBV6-5 and TRBJ1-2, with TRBD1 identical over 11 bases. CDR1 and CDR2 from the germline V gene are MNHEY and SVGAGI. Trimming removed 3 bases from V and 4 bases from J; junction bases left unmatched: 7. The CDR3 consists of 16 residues. CDR3 region: CASSYTRTGGVYGYTF. In nucleotides, the CDR3 is TGTGCCAGCAGTTATACCAGGACAGGGGGCGTCTATGGCTACACCTTC.

The chain employs TRBV5-8 and TRBJ2-5; TRBD1 matches at 9 bases. Trimming at V came to 0 bases and at J to 4 bases, leaving 10 bases not matched to a gene. The CDR3 is 17 amino acids. Germline CDR1 is SGHTS and CDR2 is YDEGEE. The CDR3 reads CASSLGFQTGGLETQYF. The CDR3 nucleotides read TGTGCCAGCAGCTTGGGATTCCAGACAGGGGGTTTAGAGACCCAGTACTTC.

This chain joins TRBV19 and TRBJ2-2; D possibly corresponds to TRBD2 (7 bases). Trimming pared 7 bases from V and 4 bases from J, leaving 13 bases between. Germline V gene lookup returns CDR1 LNHDA and CDR2 SQIVND (reference sequence). This CDR3 is built from 14 residues. The CDR3 coding sequence is TGTGCCAGTAAGGGGGGGCTAAGCACCGGGGAGCTGTTTTTT. It codes for CASKGGLSTGELFF.

The genes are TRBV9 and TRBJ1-2; D possibly corresponds to TRBD1 (6 bases). Deletions cut 6 bases from V and 3 bases from J, with 21 bases between. The germline gives CDR1 SGDLS, CDR2 YYNGEE. The CDR3 consists of 16 residues. CDR3 bases: TGTGCCAGCACCCCGAGCGTTGGGGGGGCGGACTATGGCTACACCTTC. This encodes CASTPSVGGADYGYTF.

The chain joins TRBV10-3 to TRBJ2-1, with a weak D call TRBD1 (5 bases). Germline V lookup: CDR1 ENHRY, CDR2 SYGVKD. CDR3 length: 13 amino acids. Trimming removed 4 bases at V and 4 bases at J, with 8 bases between. The chain's CDR3 is CAISVDNYNEQFF. The DNA of the CDR3 is TGTGCCATCAGTGTGGACAATTACAATGAGCAGTTCTTC.

The gene calls are TRBV14 and TRBJ2-7, with TRBD2 matching 12 bases. J was trimmed by 9 bases and V by 4 bases; bases with no gene match: 7. CDR1 SGHDN and CDR2 FVKESK come from the germline V gene. The CDR3 spans 14 residues. The CDR3 region has the DNA TGTGCCAGCAGCCCGACTAGCGGGAGTAGCGTGCAGTACTTC. Translation: CASSPTSGSSVQYF.

This clone was seen more than once but under ten times. V usage is TRBV19 and J usage is TRBJ2-5; D gene unclear. Germline values: CDR1 LNHDA, CDR2 SQIVND (reference sequence). The CDR3 has 15 residues. V dropped 3 bases and J dropped 5 bases, with 16 bases sitting between them. The CDR3 nucleotides read TGTGCCAGTAGTATCGGTCATTCTCCCGGGGAGACCCAGTACTTC. Protein product: CASSIGHSPGETQYF.

V usage is TRBV19 and J usage is TRBJ1-3; unclear D gene. The CDR3 sequence is 16 residues long. Between the trimmed V and J ends, which lost 9 bases and 0 bases, there was a span of 18 bases. The germline CDR1 and CDR2 sequences are LNHDA and SQIVND (reference sequence). CDR3 sequence: CASRRGTRNSGNTIYF. The CDR3 DNA reads as TGTGCCAGCCGTCGGGGAACCCGAAACTCTGGAAACACCATATATTTT.

The rearrangement uses TRBV4-1 and TRBJ1-1; D is perhaps TRBD1 (5 bases). The germline V gene has CDR1 MGHRA and CDR2 YSYEKL. With 0 bases removed from V and 0 bases from J, the gap between germline ends came to 14 bases. CDR3 length: 17 residues. The CDR3 here is CASSQERGGGMNTEAFF. The CDR3 DNA sequence: TGCGCCAGCAGCCAAGAGCGGGGGGGAGGGATGAACACTGAAGCTTTCTTT.